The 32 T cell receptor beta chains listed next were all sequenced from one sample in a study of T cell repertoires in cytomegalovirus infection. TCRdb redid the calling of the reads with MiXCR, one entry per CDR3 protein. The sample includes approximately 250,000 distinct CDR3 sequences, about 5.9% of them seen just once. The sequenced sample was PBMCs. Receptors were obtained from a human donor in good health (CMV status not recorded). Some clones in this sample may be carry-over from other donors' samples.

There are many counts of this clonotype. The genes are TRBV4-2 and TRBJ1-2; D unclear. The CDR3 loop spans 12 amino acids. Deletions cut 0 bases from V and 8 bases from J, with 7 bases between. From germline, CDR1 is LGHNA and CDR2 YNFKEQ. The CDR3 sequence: CASSQDRMGYTF. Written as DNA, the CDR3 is TGTGCCAGCAGCCAAGACAGAATGGGCTACACCTTC.

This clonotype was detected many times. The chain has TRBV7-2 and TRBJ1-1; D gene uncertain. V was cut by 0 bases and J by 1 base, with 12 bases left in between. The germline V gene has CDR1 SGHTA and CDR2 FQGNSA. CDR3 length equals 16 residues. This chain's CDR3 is CASSLALTPWNTEAFF. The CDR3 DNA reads TGTGCCAGCAGCTTAGCGCTAACACCATGGAACACTGAAGCTTTCTTT.

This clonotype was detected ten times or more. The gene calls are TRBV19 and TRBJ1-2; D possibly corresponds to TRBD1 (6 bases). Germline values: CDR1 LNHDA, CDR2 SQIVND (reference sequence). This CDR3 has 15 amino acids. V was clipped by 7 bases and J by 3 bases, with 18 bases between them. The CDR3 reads CASNTQTGRDYGYTF. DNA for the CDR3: TGTGCCAGTAACACCCAGACAGGCCGGGACTATGGCTACACCTTC.

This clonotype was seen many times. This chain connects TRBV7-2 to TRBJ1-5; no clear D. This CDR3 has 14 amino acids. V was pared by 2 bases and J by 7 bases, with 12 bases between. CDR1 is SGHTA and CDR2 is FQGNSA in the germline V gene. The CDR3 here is CASSLRGADQPQHF. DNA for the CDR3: TGTGCCAGCAGCTTACGGGGTGCGGACCAGCCCCAGCATTTT. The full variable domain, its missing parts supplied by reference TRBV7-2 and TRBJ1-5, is GAGVSQSPSNKVTEKGKDVELRCDPISGHTALYWYRQSLGQGLEFLIYFQGNSAPDKSGLPSDRFSAERTGGSVSTLTIQRTQQEDSAVYLCASSLRGADQPQHFGDGTRLSIL.

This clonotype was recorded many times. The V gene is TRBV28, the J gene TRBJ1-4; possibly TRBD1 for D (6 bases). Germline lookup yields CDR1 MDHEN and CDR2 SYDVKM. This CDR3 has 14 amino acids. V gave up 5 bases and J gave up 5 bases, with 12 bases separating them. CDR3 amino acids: CASSSRQANEKLFF. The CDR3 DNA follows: TGTGCCAGCAGTAGTCGACAGGCCAATGAAAAACTGTTTTTT.

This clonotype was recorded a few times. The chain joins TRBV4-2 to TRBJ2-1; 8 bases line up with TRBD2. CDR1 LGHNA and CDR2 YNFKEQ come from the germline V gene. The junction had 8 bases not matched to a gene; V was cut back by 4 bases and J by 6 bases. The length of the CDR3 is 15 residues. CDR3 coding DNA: TGTGCCAGCAGCCCGGGGGGGGGGGGCATCAATGAGCAGTTCTTC. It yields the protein CASSPGGGGINEQFF.

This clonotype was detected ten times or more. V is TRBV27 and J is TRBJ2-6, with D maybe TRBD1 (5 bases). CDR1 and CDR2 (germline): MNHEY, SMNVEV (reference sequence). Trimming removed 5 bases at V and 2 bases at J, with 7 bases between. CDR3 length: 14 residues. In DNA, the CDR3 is TGTGCCAGCAGTGCAGGGCCTGGGGCCAACGTCCTGACTTTC. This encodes CASSAGPGANVLTF.

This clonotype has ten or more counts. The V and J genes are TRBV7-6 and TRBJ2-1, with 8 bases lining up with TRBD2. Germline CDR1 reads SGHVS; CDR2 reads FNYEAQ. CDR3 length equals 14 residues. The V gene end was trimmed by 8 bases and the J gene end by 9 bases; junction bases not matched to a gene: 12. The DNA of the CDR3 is TGTGCCAGCGTTTCTATCCCGGGGGGGAGTGAGCAGTTCTTC. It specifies CASVSIPGGSEQFF.

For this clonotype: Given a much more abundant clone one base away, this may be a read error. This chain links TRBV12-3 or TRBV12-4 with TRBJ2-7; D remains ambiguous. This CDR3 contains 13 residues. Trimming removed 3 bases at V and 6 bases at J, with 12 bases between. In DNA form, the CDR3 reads TGTGCCAGCAGTTTTGGCAGAGTCTGCGAGCAGTACTTC. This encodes CASSFGRVCEQYF.

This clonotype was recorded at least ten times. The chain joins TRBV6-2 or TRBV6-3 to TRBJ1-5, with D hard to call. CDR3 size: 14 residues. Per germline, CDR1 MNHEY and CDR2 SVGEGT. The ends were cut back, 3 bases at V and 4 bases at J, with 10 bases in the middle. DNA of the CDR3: TGTGCCAGCAGTTATCTGAGGCGTAATCAGCCCCAGCATTTT. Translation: CASSYLRRNQPQHF.

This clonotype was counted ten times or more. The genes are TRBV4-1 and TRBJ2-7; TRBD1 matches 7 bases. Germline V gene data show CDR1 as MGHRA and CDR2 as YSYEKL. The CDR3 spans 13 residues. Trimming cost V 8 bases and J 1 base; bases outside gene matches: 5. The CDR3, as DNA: TGCGCCAGCGCCGCGGACAGGTCCTACGAGCAGTACTTC. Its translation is CASAADRSYEQYF.

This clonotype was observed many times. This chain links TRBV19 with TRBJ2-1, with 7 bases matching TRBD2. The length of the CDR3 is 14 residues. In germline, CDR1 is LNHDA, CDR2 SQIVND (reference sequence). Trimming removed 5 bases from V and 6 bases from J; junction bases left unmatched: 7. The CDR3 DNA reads TGTGCCAGTAGTGAAGCGGGGCAGGTCAATGAGCAGTTCTTC. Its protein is CASSEAGQVNEQFF.

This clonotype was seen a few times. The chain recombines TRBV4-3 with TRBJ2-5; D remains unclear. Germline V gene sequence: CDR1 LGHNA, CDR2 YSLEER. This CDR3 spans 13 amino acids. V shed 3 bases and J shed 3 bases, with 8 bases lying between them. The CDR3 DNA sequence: TGCGCCAGCAGCCAGGACCGAGAAGAGACCCAGTACTTC. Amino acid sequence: CASSQDREETQYF.

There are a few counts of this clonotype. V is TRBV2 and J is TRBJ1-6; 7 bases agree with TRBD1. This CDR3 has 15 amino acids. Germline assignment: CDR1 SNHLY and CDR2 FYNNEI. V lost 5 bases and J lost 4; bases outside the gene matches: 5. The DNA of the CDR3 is TGTGCCAGCAGTTACGGGACAGCGTATAATTCACCCCTCCACTTT. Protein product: CASSYGTAYNSPLHF. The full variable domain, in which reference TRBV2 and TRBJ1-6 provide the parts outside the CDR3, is EPEVTQTPSHQVTQMGQEVILRCVPISNHLYFYWYRQILGQKVEFLVSFYNNEISEKSEIFDDQFSVERPDGSNFTLKIRSTKLEDSAMYFCASSYGTAYNSPLHFGNGTRLTVT.

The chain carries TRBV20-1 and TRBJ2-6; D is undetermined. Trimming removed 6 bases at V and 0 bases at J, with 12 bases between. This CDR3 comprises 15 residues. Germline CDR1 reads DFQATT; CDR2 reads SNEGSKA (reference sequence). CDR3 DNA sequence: TGCAGTGCGGGGAACTCTCACTCTGGGGCCAACGTCCTGACTTTC. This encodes CSAGNSHSGANVLTF.

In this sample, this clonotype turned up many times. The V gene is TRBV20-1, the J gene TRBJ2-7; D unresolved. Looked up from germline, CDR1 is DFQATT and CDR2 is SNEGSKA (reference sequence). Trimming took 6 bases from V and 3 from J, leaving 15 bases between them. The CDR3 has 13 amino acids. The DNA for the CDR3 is TGCAGTGCGGTTTCCGGTTCCTTCTACGAGCAGTACTTC. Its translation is CSAVSGSFYEQYF.

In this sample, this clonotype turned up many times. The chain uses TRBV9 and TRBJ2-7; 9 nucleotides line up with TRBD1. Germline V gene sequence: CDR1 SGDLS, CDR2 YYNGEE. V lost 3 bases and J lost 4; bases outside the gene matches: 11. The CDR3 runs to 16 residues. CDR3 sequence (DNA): TGTGCCAGCAGCGGATGGGGACAGGGAGGTGGGTACGAGCAGTACTTC. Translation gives CASSGWGQGGGYEQYF.

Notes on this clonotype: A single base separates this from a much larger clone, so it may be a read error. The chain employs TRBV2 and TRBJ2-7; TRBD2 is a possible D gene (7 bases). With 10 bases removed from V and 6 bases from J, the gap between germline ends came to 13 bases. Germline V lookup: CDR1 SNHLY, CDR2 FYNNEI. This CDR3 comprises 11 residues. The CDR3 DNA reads TGTGCCAAACAGGGAGGGGGCGAGCAGTACTTC. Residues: CAKQGGGEQYF. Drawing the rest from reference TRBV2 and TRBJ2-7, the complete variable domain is EPEVTQTPSHQVTQMGQEVILRCVPISNHLYFYWYRQILGQKVEFLVSFYNNEISEKSEIFDDQFSVERPDGSNFTLKIRSTKLEDSAMYFCAKQGGGEQYFGPGTRLTVT.

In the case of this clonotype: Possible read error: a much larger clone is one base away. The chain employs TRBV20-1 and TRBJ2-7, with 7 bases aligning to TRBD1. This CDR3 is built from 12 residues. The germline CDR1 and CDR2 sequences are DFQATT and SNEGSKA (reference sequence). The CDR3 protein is CRAQPGGYEQYF. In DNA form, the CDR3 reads TGCCGTGCTCAACCAGGGGGCTACGAGCAGTACTTC.

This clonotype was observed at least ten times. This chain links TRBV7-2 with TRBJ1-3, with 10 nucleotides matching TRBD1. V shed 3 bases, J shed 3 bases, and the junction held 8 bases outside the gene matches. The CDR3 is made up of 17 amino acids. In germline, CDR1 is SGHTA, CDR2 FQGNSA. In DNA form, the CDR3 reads TGTGCCAGCAGCTTTACCGGGACAGGGGTTTTTGGAAACACCATATATTTT. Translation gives CASSFTGTGVFGNTIYF. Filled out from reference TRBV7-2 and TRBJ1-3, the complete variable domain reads GAGVSQSPSNKVTEKGKDVELRCDPISGHTALYWYRQSLGQGLEFLIYFQGNSAPDKSGLPSDRFSAERTGGSVSTLTIQRTQQEDSAVYLCASSFTGTGVFGNTIYFGEGSWLTVV.

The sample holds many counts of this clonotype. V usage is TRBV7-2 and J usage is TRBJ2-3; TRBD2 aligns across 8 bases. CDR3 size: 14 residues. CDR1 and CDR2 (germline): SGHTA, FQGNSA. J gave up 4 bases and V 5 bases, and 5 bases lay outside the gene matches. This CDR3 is CASSISGDPDTQYF. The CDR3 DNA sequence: TGTGCCAGCAGCATTAGCGGGGATCCAGATACGCAGTATTTT.

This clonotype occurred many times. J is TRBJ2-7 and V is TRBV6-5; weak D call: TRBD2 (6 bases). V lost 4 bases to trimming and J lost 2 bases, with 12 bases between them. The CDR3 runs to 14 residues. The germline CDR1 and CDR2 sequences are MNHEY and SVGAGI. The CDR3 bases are TGTGCCAGCAGTTCCGACGGCGGGACCTACGAGCAGTACTTC. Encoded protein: CASSSDGGTYEQYF.

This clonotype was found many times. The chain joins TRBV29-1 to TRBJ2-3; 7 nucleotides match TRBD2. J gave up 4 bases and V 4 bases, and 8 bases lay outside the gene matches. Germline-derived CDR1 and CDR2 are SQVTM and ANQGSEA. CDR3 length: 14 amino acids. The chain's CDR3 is CSVASGVVPDTQYF. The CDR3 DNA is TGCAGCGTTGCCAGCGGGGTAGTCCCAGATACGCAGTATTTT.

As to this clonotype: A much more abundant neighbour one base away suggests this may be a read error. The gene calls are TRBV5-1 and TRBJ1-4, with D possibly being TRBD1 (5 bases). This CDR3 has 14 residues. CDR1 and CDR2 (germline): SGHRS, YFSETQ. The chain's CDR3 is CDSSLRGGAEKLFF. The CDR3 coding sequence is TGCGACAGCAGCCTTCGGGGGGGAGCGGAAAAACTGTTTTTT.

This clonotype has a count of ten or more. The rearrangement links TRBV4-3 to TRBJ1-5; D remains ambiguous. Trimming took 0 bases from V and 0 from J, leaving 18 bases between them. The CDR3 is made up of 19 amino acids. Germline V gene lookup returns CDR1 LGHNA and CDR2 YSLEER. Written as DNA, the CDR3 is TGCGCCAGCAGCCAAGATGTGACCATGACTAGTTATAGCAATCAGCCCCAGCATTTT. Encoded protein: CASSQDVTMTSYSNQPQHF.

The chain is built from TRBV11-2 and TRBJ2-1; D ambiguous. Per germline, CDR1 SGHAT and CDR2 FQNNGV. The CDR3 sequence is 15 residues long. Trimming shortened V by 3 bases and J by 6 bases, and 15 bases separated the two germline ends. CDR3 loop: CASSLGRSDLNEQFF. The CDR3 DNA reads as TGTGCCAGCAGCTTGGGAAGATCCGATCTCAATGAGCAGTTCTTC.

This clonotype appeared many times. The CDR3 loop reads CASSYSTAGGEQYF. The CDR3 DNA reads as TGTGCCAGCAGTTACAGTACAGCCGGGGGCGAGCAGTACTTC. This rearrangement joins TRBV6-2 or TRBV6-3 to TRBJ2-7; a possible D gene is TRBD2 (6 bases). The germline CDR1 and CDR2 sequences are MNHEY and SVGEGT. V shed 2 bases and J shed 6 bases, with 14 bases lying between them. CDR3 length: 14 residues.

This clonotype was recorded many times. CDR3 protein: CASSQVGQVVAYEQYF. The CDR3 region has the DNA TGTGCCAGCAGCCAAGTCGGACAGGTAGTAGCCTACGAGCAGTACTTC. V is TRBV14 and J is TRBJ2-7, with 7 bases identical to TRBD1. CDR3 length: 16 amino acids. CDR1 SGHDN and CDR2 FVKESK come from the germline V gene. The V and J ends lost 1 base and 2 bases, in that order; junction bases with no gene match: 8.

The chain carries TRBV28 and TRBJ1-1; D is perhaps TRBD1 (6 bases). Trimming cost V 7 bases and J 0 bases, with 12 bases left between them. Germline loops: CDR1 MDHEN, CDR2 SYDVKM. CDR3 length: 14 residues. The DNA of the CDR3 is TGTGCCAGCACCGAGGGGGGGCTGAACACTGAAGCTTTCTTT. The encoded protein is CASTEGGLNTEAFF.

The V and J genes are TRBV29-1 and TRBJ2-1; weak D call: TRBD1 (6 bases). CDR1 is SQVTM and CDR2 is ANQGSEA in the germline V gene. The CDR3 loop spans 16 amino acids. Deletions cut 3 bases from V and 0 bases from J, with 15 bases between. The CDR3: CSVEGDKGSSYNEQFF. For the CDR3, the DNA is TGCAGCGTTGAGGGGGACAAGGGAAGCTCCTACAATGAGCAGTTCTTC.

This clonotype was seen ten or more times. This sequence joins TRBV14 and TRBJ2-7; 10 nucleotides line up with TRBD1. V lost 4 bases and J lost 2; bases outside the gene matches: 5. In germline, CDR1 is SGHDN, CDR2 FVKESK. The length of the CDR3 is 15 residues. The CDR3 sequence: CASSPRDRGTYEQYF. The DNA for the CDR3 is TGTGCCAGCAGCCCCCGGGACAGGGGTACCTACGAGCAGTACTTC.

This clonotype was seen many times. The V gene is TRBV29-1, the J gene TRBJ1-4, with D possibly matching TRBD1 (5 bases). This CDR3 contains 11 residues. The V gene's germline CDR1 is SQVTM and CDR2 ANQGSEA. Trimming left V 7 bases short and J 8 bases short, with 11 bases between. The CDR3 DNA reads TGCAGCGGACGGAGGGGAGAAAAACTGTTTTTT. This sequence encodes CSGRRGEKLFF.